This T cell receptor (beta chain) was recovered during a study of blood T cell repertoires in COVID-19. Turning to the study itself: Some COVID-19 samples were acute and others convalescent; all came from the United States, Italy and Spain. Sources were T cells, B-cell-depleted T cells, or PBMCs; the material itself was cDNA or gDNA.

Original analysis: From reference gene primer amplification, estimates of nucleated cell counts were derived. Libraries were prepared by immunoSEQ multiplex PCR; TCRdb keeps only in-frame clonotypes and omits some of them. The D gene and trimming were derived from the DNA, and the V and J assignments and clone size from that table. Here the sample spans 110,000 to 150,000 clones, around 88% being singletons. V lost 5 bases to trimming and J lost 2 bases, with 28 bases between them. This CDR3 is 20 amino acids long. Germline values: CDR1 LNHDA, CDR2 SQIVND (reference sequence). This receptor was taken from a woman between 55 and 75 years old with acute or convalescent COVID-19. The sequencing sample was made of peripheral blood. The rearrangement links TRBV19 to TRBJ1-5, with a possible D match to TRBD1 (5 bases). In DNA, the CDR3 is TGTGCCAGTAGTCCCAATTCCGGGTCTCACAGGAGTGACGGCAATCAGCCCCAGCATTTT. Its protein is CASSPNSGSHRSDGNQPQHF.